These T cell receptor beta chains were read from a single sample in a study of blood T cell repertoires in COVID-19. Sequenced by immunoSEQ multiplex PCR; TCRdb stores in-frame clones only, minus some. The sample has approximately 56,000 clones, 81% seen once. Specimen: peripheral blood. The receptors shown here come from a woman of 80 years or more with COVID-19, enrolled during active disease. Each CDR3 is given with its conserved first and last residue. A D gene is named only where the DNA matches it firmly. A row's size may be missing; if present it is once, few, many or a size class.

v_gene,j_gene,d_gene,abundance,CDR3aa,CDR3nt
TRBV2,TRBJ1-1,TRBD1,NA,CASMTGKYTEAFF,TGTGCCAGCATGACAGGGAAATACACTGAAGCTTTCTTT
TRBV9,TRBJ2-5,NA,NA,CASSVAGAQGETQYF,TGTGCCAGCAGCGTAGCTGGGGCCCAAGGCGAGACCCAGTACTTC
TRBV28,TRBJ2-7,TRBD2,once,CASKFGGLDEQYF,TGTGCCAGCAAGTTCGGGGGGTTGGACGAGCAGTACTTC
TRBV14,TRBJ2-7,TRBD2,NA,CASSHATSVTYEQYF,TGTGCCAGCAGCCACGCTACTAGCGTTACCTACGAGCAGTACTTC
TRBV21-1,TRBJ2-1,NA,NA,CASSLGVGDRGRISYNEQFF,TGTGCCAGCAGTTTGGGGGTGGGGGACAGGGGAAGGATCTCCTACAATGAGCAGTTCTTC
TRBV9,TRBJ2-2,TRBD1,NA,CASSGDRGQSGELFF,TGTGCCAGCAGCGGAGACAGGGGGCAATCCGGGGAGCTGTTTTTT
TRBV11-2,TRBJ1-2,NA,NA,CASSPPLARLYGYTF,TGTGCCAGCAGCCCCCCATTAGCACGGTTATATGGCTACACCTTC
TRBV7-3,TRBJ2-7,NA,NA,CASSLGPSYEQYF,TGTGCCAGCAGCTTAGGCCCATCCTACGAGCAGTACTTC
TRBV7-2,TRBJ2-7,TRBD1,NA,CASSPLRTGSEQYF,TGTGCCAGCAGCCCCCTACGGACAGGGAGTGAGCAGTACTTC
TRBV6-5,TRBJ1-3,TRBD1,NA,CASRGGRSSGNTIYF,TGTGCCAGCAGAGGGGGCCGAAGCTCTGGAAACACCATATATTTT
TRBV14,TRBJ2-7,NA,NA,CASSQGPQGRYEQYF,TGTGCCAGCAGCCAAGGGCCGCAGGGCAGGTACGAGCAGTACTTC
TRBV12-3/TRBV12-4,TRBJ2-7,NA,NA,CASSKGGYEQYF,TGTGCCAGCAGCAAAGGGGGTTACGAGCAGTACTTC
TRBV11-2,TRBJ1-1,TRBD1,NA,CASSYWTGGNTEAFF,TGTGCCAGCAGCTACTGGACAGGGGGGAACACTGAAGCTTTCTTT
TRBV2,TRBJ1-6,TRBD1,few,CASRTGRDNSPLHF,TGTGCCAGCAGGACAGGGAGAGATAATTCACCCCTCCACTTT
TRBV7-9,TRBJ2-7,NA,NA,CASSLEAGPYEQYF,TGTGCCAGCAGCCTTGAGGCGGGACCCTACGAGCAGTACTTC
TRBV4-1,TRBJ2-2,TRBD1,once,CASSAGQARTGELFF,TGCGCCAGCAGCGCAGGACAGGCCAGAACCGGGGAGCTGTTTTTT
TRBV5-6,TRBJ2-2,TRBD1,NA,CASSYDRENTGELFF,TGTGCCAGCAGCTACGACAGGGAGAACACCGGGGAGCTGTTTTTT
TRBV15,TRBJ1-4,NA,NA,CATSRWAGNHYNEKLFF,TGTGCCACCAGCAGATGGGCGGGGAATCACTATAATGAAAAACTGTTTTTT
TRBV2,TRBJ1-1,TRBD1,NA,CASRKTGESTEAFF,TGTGCCAGCAGGAAGACAGGGGAAAGCACTGAAGCTTTCTTT
TRBV12-2,TRBJ2-3,NA,NA,CASRPRGDTQYF,TGTGCAAGTCGCCCTCGAGGGGATACGCAGTATTTT
TRBV24-1,TRBJ2-1,NA,NA,CATSDPLRGNEQFF,TGTGCCACCAGTGATCCCCTGCGAGGCAATGAGCAGTTCTTC
TRBV5-5,TRBJ1-4,NA,NA,CASSRVTGQNEKLFF,TGTGCCAGCAGCCGAGTCACGGGTCAGAATGAAAAACTGTTTTTT
TRBV6-2/TRBV6-3,TRBJ2-7,TRBD2,NA,CASSYSALAGESEQYF,TGTGCCAGCAGTTACTCCGCCCTGGCGGGAGAGTCCGAGCAGTACTTC
TRBV4-1,TRBJ2-3,NA,few,CASSQAGNTDTQYF,TGCGCCAGCAGCCAAGCGGGGAACACAGATACGCAGTATTTT
TRBV6-5,TRBJ2-7,TRBD1,NA,CASSYSGTGGNEQYF,TGTGCCAGCAGTTACTCGGGGACAGGGGGCAACGAGCAGTACTTC
TRBV7-6,TRBJ2-1,TRBD2,NA,CASSSGLAGYNEQFF,TGTGCCAGCAGCTCTGGACTAGCGGGATACAATGAGCAGTTCTTC
TRBV15,TRBJ2-2,TRBD2,many,CATREGREGTGELFF,TGTGCCACCAGAGAGGGGCGGGAGGGCACCGGGGAGCTGTTTTTT
TRBV25-1,TRBJ2-1,TRBD1,NA,CASSELHRGWEQFF,TGTGCCAGCAGTGAACTTCACAGGGGGTGGGAGCAGTTCTTC
TRBV30,TRBJ2-7,TRBD1,once,CAWSGQGRYEQYF,TGTGCCTGGAGTGGACAGGGTCGATACGAGCAGTACTTC
TRBV27,TRBJ1-2,TRBD1,few,CASSSTLDRGLYGYTF,TGTGCCAGCAGTTCAACCCTGGACAGGGGACTCTATGGCTACACCTTC
TRBV28,TRBJ2-7,NA,NA,CASRRGLQSYEQYF,TGTGCCAGCAGAAGGGGACTCCAGTCCTACGAGCAGTACTTC
TRBV2,TRBJ2-1,TRBD2,NA,CASSQLAGQFF,TGTGCCAGCAGTCAACTAGCGGGACAGTTCTTC
TRBV29-1,TRBJ2-2,NA,NA,CSFGGGGANTGELFF,TGCAGCTTCGGTGGGGGGGGCGCGAACACCGGGGAGCTGTTTTTT
TRBV18,TRBJ2-1,TRBD2,NA,CASSPQGAGKSNEQFF,TGTGCCAGCTCACCACAGGGAGCGGGAAAGTCCAATGAGCAGTTCTTC
TRBV5-1,TRBJ2-7,TRBD2,NA,CASSLVGLAGVAEQYF,TGCGCCAGCAGCTTGGTGGGCCTAGCGGGAGTTGCCGAGCAGTACTTC
TRBV7-3,TRBJ2-2,NA,NA,CASSGSNTGELFF,TGTGCCAGCAGCGGTAGTAACACCGGGGAGCTGTTTTTT
TRBV4-1,TRBJ2-3,TRBD2,NA,CASSQVRGGIRTTTDTQYF,TGCGCCAGCAGCCAAGTAAGGGGAGGGATAAGGACTACCACAGATACGCAGTATTTT
TRBV4-2,TRBJ2-4,NA,few,CASSPLGTTERTHKLAAKNIQYF,TGTGCCAGCAGCCCTCTCGGGACAACGGAACGAACACACAAGCTAGCCGCCAAAAACATTCAGTACTTC
TRBV11-2,TRBJ1-4,NA,NA,CASSSRGSGEKLFF,TGTGCCAGCAGCAGTAGGGGTAGTGGGGAAAAACTGTTTTTT
TRBV5-6,TRBJ2-7,NA,once,CASQEGTRYEQYF,TGTGCCTCCCAGGAGGGAACCCGCTACGAGCAGTACTTC